This T cell receptor (beta chain) was sequenced for a study of blood T cell repertoires in COVID-19. V lost 5 bases and J lost 0; bases outside the gene matches: 8. The CDR3 is made up of 18 amino acids. CDR1 SGHTA and CDR2 FQGTGA come from the germline V gene. TCRdb's copy holds only in-frame clones and misses some; the assay was immunoSEQ multiplex PCR. In the table there are 92,000 or so clones, about two thirds of which are singletons. The rearrangement joins TRBV7-3 to TRBJ2-1; the match to TRBD2 covers 12 bases. This TCR was sampled from a woman of 80 years or more with acute or convalescent COVID-19. What was sequenced was peripheral blood. The CDR3 region has the DNA TGTGCCAGCAGCACTAGCGGGGGGCCTTCCTACTCCTACAATGAGCAGTTCTTC. Residues: CASSTSGGPSYSYNEQFF.